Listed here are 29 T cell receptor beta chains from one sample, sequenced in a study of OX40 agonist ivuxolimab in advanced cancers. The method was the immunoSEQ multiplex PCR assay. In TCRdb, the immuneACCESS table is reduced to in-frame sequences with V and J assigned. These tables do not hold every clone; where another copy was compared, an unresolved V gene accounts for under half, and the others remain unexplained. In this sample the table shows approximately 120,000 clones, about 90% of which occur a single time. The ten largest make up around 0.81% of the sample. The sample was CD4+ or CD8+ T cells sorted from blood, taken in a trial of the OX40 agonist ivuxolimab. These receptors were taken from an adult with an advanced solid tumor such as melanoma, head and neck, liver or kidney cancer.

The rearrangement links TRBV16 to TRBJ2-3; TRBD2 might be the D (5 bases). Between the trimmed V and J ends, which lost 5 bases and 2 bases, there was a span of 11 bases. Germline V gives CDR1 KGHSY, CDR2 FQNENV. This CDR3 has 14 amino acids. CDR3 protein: CASSGRTFTDTQYF. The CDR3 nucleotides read TGTGCCAGCAGCGGGAGAACCTTCACAGATACGCAGTATTTT.

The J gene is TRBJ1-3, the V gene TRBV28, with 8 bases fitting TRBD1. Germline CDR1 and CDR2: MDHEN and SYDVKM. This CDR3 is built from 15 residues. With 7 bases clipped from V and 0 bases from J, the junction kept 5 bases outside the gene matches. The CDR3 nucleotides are TGTGCCAGCACCTCCGGGACAGGCTCTGGAAACACCATATATTTT. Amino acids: CASTSGTGSGNTIYF.

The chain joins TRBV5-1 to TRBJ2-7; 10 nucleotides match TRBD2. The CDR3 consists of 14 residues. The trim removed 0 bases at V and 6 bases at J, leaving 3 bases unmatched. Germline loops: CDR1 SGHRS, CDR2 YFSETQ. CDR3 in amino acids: CASSLGGLASEQYF. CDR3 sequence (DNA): TGCGCCAGCAGCTTGGGGGGACTAGCGAGCGAGCAGTACTTC. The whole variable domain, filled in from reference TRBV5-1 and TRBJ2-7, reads KAGVTQTPRYLIKTRGQQVTLSCSPISGHRSVSWYQQTPGQGLQFLFEYFSETQRNKGNFPGRFSGRQFSNSRSEMNVSTLELGDSALYLCASSLGGLASEQYFGPGTRLTVT.

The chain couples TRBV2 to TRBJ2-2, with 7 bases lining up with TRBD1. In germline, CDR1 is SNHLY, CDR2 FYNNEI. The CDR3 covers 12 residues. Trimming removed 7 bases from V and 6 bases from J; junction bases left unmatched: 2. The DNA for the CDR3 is TGTGCCAGCACTACAGGGGCCGGGGAGCTGTTTTTT. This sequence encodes CASTTGAGELFF.

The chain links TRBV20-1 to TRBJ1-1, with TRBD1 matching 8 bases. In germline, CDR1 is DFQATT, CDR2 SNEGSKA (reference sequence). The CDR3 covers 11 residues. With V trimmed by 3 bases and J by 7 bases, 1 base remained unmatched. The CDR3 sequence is CSARDRDEAFF. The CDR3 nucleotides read TGCAGTGCTAGGGACAGGGATGAAGCTTTCTTT.

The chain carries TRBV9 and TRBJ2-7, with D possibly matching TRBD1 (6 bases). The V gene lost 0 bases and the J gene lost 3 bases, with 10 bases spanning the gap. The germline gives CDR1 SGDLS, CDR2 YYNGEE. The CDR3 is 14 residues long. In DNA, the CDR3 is TGTGCCAGCAGCGTAGGGGACACTATCTACGAGCAGTACTTC. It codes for CASSVGDTIYEQYF.

CDR3 sequence (DNA): TGTGCCAGCAGCTTGGGACTTTCCTTTGAGACCCAGTACTTC. It encodes CASSLGLSFETQYF. The chain couples TRBV7-9 to TRBJ2-5, with D perhaps TRBD2 (6 bases). Germline V gene lookup returns CDR1 SEHNR and CDR2 FQNEAQ (reference sequence). The V and J ends lost 3 bases and 5 bases respectively, with 13 bases between them. CDR3 length equals 14 residues.

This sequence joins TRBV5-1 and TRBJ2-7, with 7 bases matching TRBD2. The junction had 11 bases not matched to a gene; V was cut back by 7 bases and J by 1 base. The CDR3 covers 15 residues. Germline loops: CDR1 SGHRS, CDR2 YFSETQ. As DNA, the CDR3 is TGCGCCAGCTCAGAGGAAAGCGGGGCTTCCTACGAGCAGTACTTC. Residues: CASSEESGASYEQYF.

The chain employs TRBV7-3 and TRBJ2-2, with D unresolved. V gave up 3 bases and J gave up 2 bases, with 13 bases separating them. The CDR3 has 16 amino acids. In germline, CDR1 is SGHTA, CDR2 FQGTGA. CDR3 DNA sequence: TGTGCCAGCAGCTTGAGTGGGCAGCTAAACACCGGGGAGCTGTTTTTT. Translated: CASSLSGQLNTGELFF.

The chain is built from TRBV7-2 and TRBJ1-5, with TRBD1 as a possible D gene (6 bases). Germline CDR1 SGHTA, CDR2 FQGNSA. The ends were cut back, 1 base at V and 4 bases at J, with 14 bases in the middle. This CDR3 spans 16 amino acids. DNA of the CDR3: TGTGCCAGCAGCTTAGTGGGCATTACAGGGAATCAGCCCCAGCATTTT. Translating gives CASSLVGITGNQPQHF.

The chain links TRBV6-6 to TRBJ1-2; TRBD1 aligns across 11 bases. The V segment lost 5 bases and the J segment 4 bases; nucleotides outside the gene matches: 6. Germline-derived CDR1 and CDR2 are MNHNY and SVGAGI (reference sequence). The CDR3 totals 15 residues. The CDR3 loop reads CASSLGQGARYGYTF. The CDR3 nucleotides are TGTGCCAGCAGTCTTGGACAGGGGGCCCGCTATGGCTACACCTTC.

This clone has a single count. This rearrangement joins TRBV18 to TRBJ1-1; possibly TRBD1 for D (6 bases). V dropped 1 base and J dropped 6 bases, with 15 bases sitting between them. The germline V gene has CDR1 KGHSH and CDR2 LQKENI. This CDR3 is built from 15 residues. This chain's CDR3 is CASSPQNREGAEAFF. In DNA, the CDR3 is TGTGCCAGCTCACCACAGAACAGGGAAGGGGCTGAAGCTTTCTTT.

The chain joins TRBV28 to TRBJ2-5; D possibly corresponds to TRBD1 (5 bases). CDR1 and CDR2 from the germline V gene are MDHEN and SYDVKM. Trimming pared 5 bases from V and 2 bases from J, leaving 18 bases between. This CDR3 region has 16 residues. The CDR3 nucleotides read TGTGCCAGCAGTGACAGCTTTTCGGGTTTACAAGAGACCCAGTACTTC. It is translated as CASSDSFSGLQETQYF. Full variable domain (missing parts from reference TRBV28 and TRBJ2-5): DVKVTQSSRYLVKRTGEKVFLECVQDMDHENMFWYRQDPGLGLRLIYFSYDVKMKEKGDIPEGYSVSREKKERFSLILESASTNQTSMYLCASSDSFSGLQETQYFGPGTRLLVL.

The CDR3, as DNA: TGTGCCAGCAGCCAAGATCCACGTATGAACACTGAAGCTTTCTTT. Its protein product is CASSQDPRMNTEAFF. This chain uses TRBV4-2 with TRBJ1-1; D unclear. Germline lookup yields CDR1 LGHNA and CDR2 YNFKEQ. This CDR3 spans 15 amino acids. V was shortened by 0 bases and J by 0 bases, with 8 bases between the two germline ends.

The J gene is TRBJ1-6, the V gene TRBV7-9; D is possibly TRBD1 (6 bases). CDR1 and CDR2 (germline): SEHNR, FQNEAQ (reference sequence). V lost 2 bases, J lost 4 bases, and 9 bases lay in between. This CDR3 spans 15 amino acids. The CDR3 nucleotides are TGTGCCAGCAGCTTAATGGACAGTTATAATTCACCCCTCCACTTT. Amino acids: CASSLMDSYNSPLHF.

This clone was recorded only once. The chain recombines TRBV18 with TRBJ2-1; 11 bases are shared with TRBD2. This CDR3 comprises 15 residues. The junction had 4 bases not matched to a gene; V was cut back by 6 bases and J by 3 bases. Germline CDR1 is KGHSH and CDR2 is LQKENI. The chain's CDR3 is CASSILAGGYNEQFF. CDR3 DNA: TGTGCCAGCTCCATTCTAGCGGGAGGCTACAATGAGCAGTTCTTC.

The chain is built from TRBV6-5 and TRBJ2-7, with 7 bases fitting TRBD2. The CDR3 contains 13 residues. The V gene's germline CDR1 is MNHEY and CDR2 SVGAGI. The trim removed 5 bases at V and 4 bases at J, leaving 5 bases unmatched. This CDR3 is CASSRAGAYEQYF. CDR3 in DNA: TGTGCCAGCAGTAGGGCGGGAGCTTACGAGCAGTACTTC.

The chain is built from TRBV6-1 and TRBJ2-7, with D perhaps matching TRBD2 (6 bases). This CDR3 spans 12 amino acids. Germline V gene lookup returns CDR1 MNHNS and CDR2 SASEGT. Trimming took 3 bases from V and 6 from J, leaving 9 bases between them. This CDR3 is CASSDLGGEQYF. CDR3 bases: TGTGCCAGCAGTGACCTCGGGGGCGAGCAGTACTTC.

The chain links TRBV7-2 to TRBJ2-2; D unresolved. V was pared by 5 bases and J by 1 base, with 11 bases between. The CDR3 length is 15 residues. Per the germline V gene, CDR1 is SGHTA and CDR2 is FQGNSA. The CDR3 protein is CASSAPTLNTGELFF. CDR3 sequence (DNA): TGTGCCAGCAGCGCCCCGACTTTGAACACCGGGGAGCTGTTTTTT.

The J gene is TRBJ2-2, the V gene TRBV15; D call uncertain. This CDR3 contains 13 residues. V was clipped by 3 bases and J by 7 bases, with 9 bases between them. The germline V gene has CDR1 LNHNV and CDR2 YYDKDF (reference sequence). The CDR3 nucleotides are TGTGCCACCAGCAGTTTAGTCGGCGGGGAGCTGTTTTTT. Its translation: CATSSLVGGELFF.

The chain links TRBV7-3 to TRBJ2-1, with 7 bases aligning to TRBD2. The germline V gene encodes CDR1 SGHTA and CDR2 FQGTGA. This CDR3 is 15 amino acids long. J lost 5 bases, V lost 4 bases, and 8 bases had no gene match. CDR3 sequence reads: CASSSSGMSNNEQFF. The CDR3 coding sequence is TGTGCCAGCAGCTCCAGCGGGATGTCGAACAATGAGCAGTTCTTC.

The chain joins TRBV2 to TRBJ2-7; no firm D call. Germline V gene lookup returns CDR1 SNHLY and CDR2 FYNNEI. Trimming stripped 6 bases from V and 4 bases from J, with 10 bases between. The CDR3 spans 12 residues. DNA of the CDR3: TGTGCCAGCAGAGGCTGGGTGTACGAGCAGTACTTC. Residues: CASRGWVYEQYF.

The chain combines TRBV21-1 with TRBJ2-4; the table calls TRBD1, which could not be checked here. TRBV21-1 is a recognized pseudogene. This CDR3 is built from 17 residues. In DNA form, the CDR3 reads TGTGCCAGCAGCAAAGAAATTGGCCACGAAGCCAAAAACATTCAGTACTTC. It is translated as CASSKEIGHEAKNIQYF.

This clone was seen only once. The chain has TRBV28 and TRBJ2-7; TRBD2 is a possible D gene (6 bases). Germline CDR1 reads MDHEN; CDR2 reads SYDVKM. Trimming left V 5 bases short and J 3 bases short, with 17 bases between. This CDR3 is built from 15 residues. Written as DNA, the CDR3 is TGTGCCAGCAGTGCCCCTTGGCAGGGAGGCTACGAGCAGTACTTC. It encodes CASSAPWQGGYEQYF.

DNA of the CDR3: TGTGCCAGCTCACCAGCAGGGGGACCTTTAAACATTCAGTACTTC. It encodes CASSPAGGPLNIQYF. The J gene is TRBJ2-4, the V gene TRBV18, with 7 bases fitting TRBD1. Germline V CDR1 and CDR2: KGHSH, LQKENI. V lost 2 bases, J lost 6 bases, and 7 bases stayed unmatched. The CDR3 sequence is 15 residues long. Based on the CDR3 plus reference TRBV18 and TRBJ2-4, the full variable domain is NAGVMQNPRHLVRRRGQEARLRCSPMKGHSHVYWYRQLPEEGLKFMVYLQKENIIDESGMPKERFSAEFPKEGPSILRIQQVVRGDSAAYFCASSPAGGPLNIQYFGAGTRLSVL.

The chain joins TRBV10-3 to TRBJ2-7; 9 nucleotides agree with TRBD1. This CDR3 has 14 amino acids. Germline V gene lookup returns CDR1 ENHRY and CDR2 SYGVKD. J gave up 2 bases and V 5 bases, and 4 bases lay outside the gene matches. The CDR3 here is CAISWTGDTYEQYF. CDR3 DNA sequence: TGTGCCATCAGTTGGACAGGGGATACCTACGAGCAGTACTTC.

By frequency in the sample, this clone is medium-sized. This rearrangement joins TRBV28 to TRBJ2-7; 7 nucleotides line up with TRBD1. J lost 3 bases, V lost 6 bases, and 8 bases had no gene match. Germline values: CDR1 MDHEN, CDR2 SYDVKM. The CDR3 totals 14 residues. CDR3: CASSPGQTNYEQYF. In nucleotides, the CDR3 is TGTGCCAGCAGCCCGGGACAGACAAACTACGAGCAGTACTTC.

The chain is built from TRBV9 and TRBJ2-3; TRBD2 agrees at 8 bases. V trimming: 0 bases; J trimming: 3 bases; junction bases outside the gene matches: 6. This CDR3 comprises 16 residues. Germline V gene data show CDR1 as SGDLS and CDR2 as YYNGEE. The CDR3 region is CASSVAGLAPTDTQYF. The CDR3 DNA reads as TGTGCCAGCAGCGTAGCTGGACTAGCACCTACAGATACGCAGTATTTT.

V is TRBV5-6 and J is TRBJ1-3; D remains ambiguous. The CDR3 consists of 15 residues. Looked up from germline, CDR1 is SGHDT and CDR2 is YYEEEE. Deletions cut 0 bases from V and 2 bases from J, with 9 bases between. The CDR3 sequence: CASSLDSFAGNTIYF. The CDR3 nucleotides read TGTGCCAGCAGCTTGGATTCCTTCGCTGGAAACACCATATATTTT.